Listed below are T cell receptor delta chains from one sample, sequenced in a study of gamma-delta chains in newborns, infants, children. TCRdb used CATT to re-call clones from the reads. The top ten hold around 11% of the sample, which has 4,600 or so delta-chain clones, about 3.4% seen once. The sample taken for sequencing was blood. Every receptor here comes from a child who was a newborn, infant or young child, either healthy, febrile or measles-vaccinated (not recorded which). The conserved cysteine and the conserved F or W are not part of the CDR3 here.

j_call | v_call | cdr3_aa
TRDJ3 | TRDV2 | ARDTAWGINRPISWDTRQMF
TRDJ1 | TRDV3 | AFPYTDKLI
TRDJ1 | TRDV1 | ALGDLLLGARFYTDKLI
TRDJ3 | TRDV2 | ACDTLGDSTSISWDTRQMF
TRDJ2 | TRDV2 | ACGTVAGGSAQLF
TRDJ3 | TRDV2 | ACDVLGDSGSSWDTRQMF
TRDJ3 | TRDV2 | ACDTVLGDIPWDTRQMF
TRDJ3 | TRDV2 | ACDGVWGIRPGPRVSWDTRQMF
TRDJ3 | TRDV2 | ACDTVWGSSWDTRQMF
TRDJ1 | TRDV2 | ACDTVGATDKLI
TRDJ1 | TRDV3 | ASSSYWGIMYTDKLI
TRDJ3 | TRDV2 | ACDTVLGDTWDTRQMF
TRDJ3 | TRDV2 | ACDPVLGDTSSWDTRQMF
TRDJ3 | TRDV2 | ACDTAGGYSSWDTRQMF
TRDJ2 | TRDV2 | ACDYVWGVSLTAQLF
TRDJ3 | TRDV2 | ACDTVGIAWDTRQMF
TRDJ3 | TRDV2 | ACDTAGGYSWDTRQMF
TRDJ2 | TRDV2 | ACDTWGIPAQLF
TRDJ2 | TRDV2 | ACDPLLEARALTAQPF
TRDJ3 | TRDV2 | ACDTVGGPWDTRQMF
TRDJ3 | TRDV2 | ACDTAGGPPSSWDTRQMF
TRDJ3 | TRDV2 | ACDSTGGYSWDTRQMF
TRDJ3 | TRDV2 | ACDMMGDPFSWDTRQMF
TRDJ2 | TRDV2 | ACDAWGIAHLF
TRDJ3 | TRDV2 | ACGTAWGVSSSWDTRRMF
TRDJ1 | TRDV2 | ACDILGDTYTDKLI
TRDJ2 | TRDV2 | ACDVLGDTLTAQLF
TRDJ2 | TRDV2 | ACDTVLGDALTAQLF
TRDJ1 | TRDV1 | ALGELVTYATGGNRRYTDKLI
TRDJ1 | TRDV1 | ALGESHRLPWVYWGSYTDKLI
TRDJ2 | TRDV2 | ACDPLGDTAQLF
TRDJ3 | TRDV2 | ACDTGGYSGSWDTRQMF
TRDJ3 | TRDV2 | ACDIVLGDTPPGSWDTRQMF
TRDJ3 | TRDV2 | ACDILGSWDTRQMF
TRDJ3 | TRDV2 | ACDTVEIRLGSWDTRQMF
TRDJ3 | TRDV2 | ACDTGGSFPSSWDTRQMF
TRDJ3 | TRDV2 | ACDSTGGLSSWDTRQMF
TRDJ3 | TRDV2 | ACDNVGLGDSWDTRQMF
TRDJ3 | TRDV2 | ACGTLGSWDTRQMF
TRDJ3 | TRDV2 | ACDTVLGASSWDTRQMF
TRDJ3 | TRAV29/DV5 | AASIPKGTSWGLGARSWDTRQMF
TRDJ1 | TRDV1 | ALGEREWPGGYTDKLI
TRDJ3 | TRDV2 | ACDVLGDRTSSWDTRQMF
TRDJ1 | TRDV2 | ACDTVAGDTDRPI
TRDJ3 | TRDV2 | ARDRLGDRSSWDTRQMF